Following are 16 T cell receptor beta chains from one sample sequenced in a study of shared clonotypes between healthy human individuals. Clones were read by immunoSEQ multiplex PCR, and TCRdb kept only the in-frame ones, dropping some. Found here are about 2.4 million clones, more than 90% of them singletons; the top ten hold roughly 0.13%. The specimen sequenced was naive CD4+ T cells sorted from blood. Subset given: CD45RA+ positively selected. The receptor set was obtained from a man younger than 35 in good health.

The rearrangement joins TRBV5-1 to TRBJ2-5; D perhaps matches TRBD2 (6 bases). CDR3 size: 14 residues. Per the germline V gene, CDR1 is SGHRS and CDR2 is YFSETQ. Trimming removed 1 base from V and 1 base from J, with 8 bases in between. The CDR3 DNA reads TGCGCCAGCAGCTTGCGCGGGATCCAAGAGACCCAGTACTTC. Encoded protein: CASSLRGIQETQYF.

The chain joins TRBV7-2 to TRBJ1-5; D gene ambiguous. CDR3 length equals 12 residues. The germline gives CDR1 SGHTA, CDR2 FQGNSA. Trimming removed 8 bases from V and 0 bases from J, with 5 bases in between. The CDR3 DNA reads TGTGCCAGCGGCTATAGCAATCAGCCCCAGCATTTT. It is translated as CASGYSNQPQHF.

The V gene is TRBV7-2, the J gene TRBJ2-5; 8 bases are shared with TRBD2. Per the germline V gene, CDR1 is SGHTA and CDR2 is FQGNSA. There are 14 residues in the CDR3. Germline trimming cut 3 bases from V and 4 bases from J; bases unmatched to any gene: 4. CDR3 protein: CASSLTSVGETQYF. DNA for the CDR3: TGTGCCAGCAGCTTGACTAGCGTTGGAGAGACCCAGTACTTC.

The V gene is TRBV6-1, the J gene TRBJ1-2; 8 nucleotides line up with TRBD1. The CDR3 covers 16 residues. Unmatched junction bases numbered 13, after V lost 2 bases and J lost 8 bases. Germline V CDR1 and CDR2: MNHNS, SASEGT. The CDR3 loop reads CASSEPSGQGANGYTF. DNA of the CDR3: TGTGCCAGCAGTGAACCCTCGGGGCAGGGGGCCAACGGCTACACCTTC.

The rearrangement links TRBV2 to TRBJ2-2; 7 bases align to TRBD1. V trimming: 6 bases; J trimming: 5 bases; junction bases outside the gene matches: 3. CDR1 and CDR2 from the germline V gene are SNHLY and FYNNEI. This CDR3 contains 13 residues. DNA of the CDR3: TGTGCCAGCAGGACAGGGTGGACCGGGGAGCTGTTTTTT. Translation gives CASRTGWTGELFF.

The gene calls are TRBV19 and TRBJ1-1; D is perhaps TRBD1 (6 bases). The CDR3 totals 16 residues. Trimming took 7 bases from V and 8 from J, leaving 26 bases between them. Germline CDR1 is LNHDA and CDR2 is SQIVND (reference sequence). This CDR3 reads CASTGVRGGAPGEAFF. In nucleotides, the CDR3 is TGTGCCAGTACGGGAGTTAGAGGGGGGGCCCCCGGAGAAGCTTTCTTT. The entire variable domain, with the rest obtained from reference TRBV19 and TRBJ1-1, is as follows: DGGITQSPKYLFRKEGQNVTLSCEQNLNHDAMYWYRQDPGQGLRLIYYSQIVNDFQKGDIAEGYSVSREKKESFPLTVTSAQKNPTAFYLCASTGVRGGAPGEAFFGQGTRLTVV.

This chain connects TRBV6-5 to TRBJ1-1; D ambiguous. The CDR3 is made up of 13 amino acids. The V end lost 2 bases, the J end lost 7 bases, and 11 bases lay between the germline ends. Germline V gene data show CDR1 as MNHEY and CDR2 as SVGAGI. The CDR3 loop is CASSYREISEAFF. CDR3 bases: TGTGCCAGCAGTTACAGGGAGATTAGTGAAGCTTTCTTT.

The CDR3 DNA sequence: TGTGCCAGCAGCTTATGGCAGGGTGGGACAGATACGCAGTATTTT. The encoded protein is CASSLWQGGTDTQYF. J is TRBJ2-3 and V is TRBV7-2; D might be TRBD1 (5 bases). The germline CDR1 and CDR2 sequences are SGHTA and FQGNSA. V was trimmed by 2 bases and J by 3 bases, leaving 12 bases between them. The CDR3 totals 15 residues.

The chain couples TRBV7-2 to TRBJ2-4, with D possibly TRBD2 on 6 matching bases. This CDR3 is 17 amino acids long. With 4 bases removed from V and 1 base from J, the gap between germline ends came to 17 bases. Germline-derived CDR1 and CDR2 are SGHTA and FQGNSA. The CDR3 here is CASSSFTAGWAKNIQYF. For the CDR3, the DNA is TGTGCCAGCAGCTCCTTTACCGCGGGATGGGCCAAAAACATTCAGTACTTC.

The rearrangement uses TRBV4-1 and TRBJ2-3, with 11 bases fitting TRBD2. The CDR3 is 18 amino acids. Germline assignment: CDR1 MGHRA and CDR2 YSYEKL. V lost 1 base and J lost 4; bases outside the gene matches: 10. In nucleotides, the CDR3 is TGCGCCAGCAGCCAAGGACCCGTAGCGGGGGGGTTTCCAGATACGCAGTATTTT. This codes for CASSQGPVAGGFPDTQYF.

The CDR3 DNA follows: TGTGCCAGCAGCTTAGACGTTCAGGGTGGCGAGCAGTACTTC. Protein: CASSLDVQGGEQYF. The chain combines TRBV7-9 with TRBJ2-7, with a weak D call TRBD1 (5 bases). The CDR3 sequence is 14 residues long. Per the germline V gene, CDR1 is SEHNR and CDR2 is FQNEAQ (reference sequence). Trimming pared 1 base from V and 6 bases from J, leaving 13 bases between.

The rearrangement links TRBV19 to TRBJ1-2; D unclear. CDR1 and CDR2 (germline): LNHDA, SQIVND (reference sequence). Between the trimmed V and J ends, which lost 4 bases and 8 bases, there was a span of 17 bases. There are 14 residues in the CDR3. The CDR3 spells CASSNLMGVHGYTF. The CDR3 DNA follows: TGTGCCAGTAGTAACCTTATGGGAGTGCACGGCTACACCTTC.

As regards this clone: Other DNA sequences in this sample translate to the same CDR3. The chain recombines TRBV5-1 with TRBJ2-5, with TRBD1 matching over 12 bases. V shed 4 bases and J 5 bases; nucleotides not matched to a gene: 6. Per the germline V gene, CDR1 is SGHRS and CDR2 is YFSETQ. The CDR3 runs 15 residues. The CDR3 nucleotides read TGCGCCAGCAGCACGGGACAGGGGGCGGCCGAGACCCAGTACTTC. Translated, it gives CASSTGQGAAETQYF.

In its sample, this clone was seen a few times. The rearrangement uses TRBV7-9 and TRBJ1-1; D is unresolved. This CDR3 contains 13 residues. V was pared by 3 bases and J by 7 bases, with 12 bases between. Germline V gene sequence: CDR1 SEHNR, CDR2 FQNEAQ (reference sequence). The CDR3 is CASSFRQDGEAFF. The CDR3 DNA is TGTGCCAGCAGCTTTCGCCAGGATGGTGAAGCTTTCTTT.

CDR3 in amino acids: CASSLEGGLAGGITDTQYF. CDR3 nucleotide sequence: TGTGCCAGCAGCTTGGAAGGCGGACTAGCGGGGGGGATCACAGATACGCAGTATTTT. The chain joins TRBV5-4 to TRBJ2-3; the match to TRBD2 covers 15 bases. The CDR3 loop spans 19 amino acids. Per the germline V gene, CDR1 is SGHNT and CDR2 is YYREEE (reference sequence). The V segment lost 0 bases and the J segment 2 bases; nucleotides outside the gene matches: 7.

The chain employs TRBV13 and TRBJ2-1; TRBD2 matches 8 bases. V was clipped by 4 bases and J by 4 bases; unmatched bases: 9. CDR1 and CDR2 (germline): PRHDT, FYEKMQ (reference sequence). The CDR3 has 16 amino acids. Here the CDR3 reads CASSSDTGGPYNEQFF. The CDR3 bases are TGTGCCAGCAGCTCGGACACGGGGGGGCCTTACAATGAGCAGTTCTTC.